The T cell receptor (beta chain) described here comes from a study of blood T cell repertoires in COVID-19. Study in general: Acute-phase and convalescent COVID-19 samples originated in the United States, Italy and Spain. T cells, B-cell-depleted T cells, or PBMCs supplied cDNA or gDNA.

Germline V lookup: CDR1 SGHNT, CDR2 YYREEE (reference sequence). The CDR3 covers 17 residues. V was clipped by 3 bases and J by 0 bases; unmatched bases: 3. Under the authors' procedure: Amplification of reference gene primers was used by the study to estimate nucleated cell counts. Using immunoSEQ multiplex PCR, the repertoire was profiled, and TCRdb retains in-frame clones only, with some absent. D and trimming come from the DNA, and the V and J calls and clone size come from that table. The sample consists of some 95,000 clones, approximately 90% of them appearing once. Input material: peripheral blood. The receptor's source is a human donor with active COVID-19. The donor label of this sample is uncertain. The J gene is TRBJ2-3, the V gene TRBV5-4, with 14 bases lining up with TRBD2. DNA for the CDR3: TGTGCCAGCAGCTCTGGACTAGCGGGGGGCAGCACAGATACGCAGTATTTT. It specifies CASSSGLAGGSTDTQYF.